Listed below are T cell receptor beta chains from one sample, sequenced in a study of blood T cell repertoires in COVID-19. Some clones are missing from TCRdb's copy, which holds only in-frame ones; the method was immunoSEQ multiplex PCR. The sample contains some 31,000 clones, about 93% of which appear only once. The source material was peripheral blood. These receptors were obtained from a human donor in a cohort sampled during active COVID-19. CDR3s include the opening cysteine and the closing phenylalanine or tryptophan.

j_call v_call cdr3_aa
TRBJ2-7 TRBV3-1/TRBV3-2 CASSPGVSYEQYF
TRBJ1-5 TRBV11-2 CASSFNGYSNQPQHF
TRBJ2-3 TRBV30 CAWKRTGRADTQYF
TRBJ1-2 TRBV19 CASSITGQGSSTYGYTF
TRBJ1-2 TRBV5-4 CASSRWDSDNYGYTF
TRBJ2-3 TRBV3-1/TRBV3-2 CASSQDTGGAADTQYF
TRBJ2-7 TRBV25-1 CASSESKGLGYEQYF
TRBJ2-1 TRBV10-3 CAISDRTGSNEQFF
TRBJ1-6 TRBV7-8 CASSPAGSYNSPLHF
TRBJ2-3 TRBV27 CASSLWAGGGDGDTQYF
TRBJ2-2 TRBV2 CASDYTNTGELFF
TRBJ2-5 TRBV7-9 CASSLGSSFEETQYF
TRBJ1-5 TRBV29-1 CSVGDSFNQPQHF
TRBJ2-5 TRBV19 CDTRGGKETQYF
TRBJ2-1 TRBV9 CASSVGLAGRNEQFF
TRBJ1-6 TRBV6-2/TRBV6-3 CASSYAGSPLHF
TRBJ1-4 TRBV28 CASSLGARNNEKLFF
TRBJ2-7 TRBV5-1 CASSARQASYEQYF
TRBJ2-3 TRBV12-5 CASGLAGQDTQYF
TRBJ1-2 TRBV29-1 CSARQGADYGYTF
TRBJ2-7 TRBV6-5 CASTVDRSGYEQYF
TRBJ2-1 TRBV6-1 CASREGTEQFF
TRBJ1-3 TRBV5-1 CASSPGHGNTIYF
TRBJ1-2 TRBV6-1 CASSEGVNYGYTF
TRBJ2-7 TRBV27 CASRTRDYHYEQYF
TRBJ1-2 TRBV29-1 CSVGQGLQGNYGYTF
TRBJ1-1 TRBV6-1 CASSETWVPGTEAFF
TRBJ2-7 TRBV7-2 CASSSPLAREQYF
TRBJ1-5 TRBV28 CASSPGQGLFQPQHF
TRBJ1-5 TRBV21-1 CASSKEVWEYSNQPQHF
TRBJ1-1 TRBV7-3 CASSLFGGTEAFF
TRBJ2-4 TRBV9 CASSPGLGEGQNIQYF
TRBJ2-7 TRBV4-1 CASSQAGGLTYEQYF
TRBJ2-1 TRBV7-9 CASSLGSVGSGRAYNEQFF
TRBJ2-7 TRBV10-2 CASSRLAGVFYEQYF
TRBJ2-1 TRBV9 CASSVGTSGRANEQFF
TRBJ2-3 TRBV30 CAWSVGNTGVESTDTQYF
TRBJ1-1 TRBV27 CASSLSAGDVAEAFF
TRBJ2-7 TRBV5-6 CASSLAGSVYEQYF
TRBJ2-3 TRBV5-4 CASSLAVGTDTQYF
TRBJ2-1 TRBV5-5 CASSPGERTYNEQFF
TRBJ2-7 TRBV15 CATRRAGSYEQYF
TRBJ2-7 TRBV28 CASSPWEESSYEQYF
TRBJ2-7 TRBV3-1/TRBV3-2 CASSQAADLYEQYF
TRBJ2-1 TRBV6-7 CASRLIARPSYNEQFF
TRBJ2-1 TRBV5-8 CASSLDPSSYNEQFF
TRBJ2-7 TRBV4-1 CASSLRLSYEQYF
TRBJ2-7 TRBV7-3 CASSPGTGLGYEQYF
TRBJ1-5 TRBV15 CATDTGGHQPQHF
TRBJ1-2 TRBV11-2 CASSLDLGGYIDGYTF
TRBJ2-1 TRBV18 CASSPGLAGASYNEQFF
TRBJ1-4 TRBV7-9 CASSLLNPAGEKLFF
TRBJ1-4 TRBV7-9 CASSKRGGDEKLFF
TRBJ1-1 TRBV2 CASTNNGADTEAFF